This T cell receptor (beta chain) derives from a study of T cell repertoires in cytomegalovirus infection. Study summary: Public TCR beta signatures marked donors with CMV infection and the matching HLA.

Points from the study as a whole: Individuals carrying CMV plus the relevant HLA were identified by cumulative frequency of public TCR beta families. The ex vivo response was dominated by HLA-C-restricted CMV-specific TCR beta clonotypes.

This clonotype was recorded at least ten times. Its matching antigen is unknown. TCRdb redid the calling of the reads with MiXCR, one entry per CDR3 protein. This table has fewer than 250,000 distinct CDR3 sequences, about 12% appearing once. CDR1 is SGHVS and CDR2 is FQNEAQ in the germline V gene. With V trimmed by 1 base and J by 1 base, 3 bases remained unmatched. This CDR3 has 15 residues. V gene TRBV7-8 combines with J gene TRBJ1-2; TRBD1 matches at 7 bases. The sequenced sample was PBMCs. The TCR was taken from a human donor in good health (CMV status not recorded). Some clones in this sample may be carry-over from other donors' samples. The CDR3 region is CASSLGGQLNYGYTF. Written as DNA, the CDR3 is TGTGCCAGCAGCTTAGGGGGACAGCTTAACTATGGCTACACCTTC.